The entry below describes one T cell receptor (beta chain). V was shortened by 3 bases and J by 0 bases, with 10 bases between the two germline ends. The CDR3 is 15 amino acids. The germline gives CDR1 KGHSH, CDR2 LQKENI. The data were taken from a study of T cells in narcolepsy. Produced via immunoSEQ multiplex PCR; TCRdb's table is partial and in-frame only. This table has around 17,000 clones, 55% to 80% appearing once. The genes are TRBV18 and TRBJ2-3; either TRBD1 or TRBD2 may supply D (5 bases each). The specimen sequenced was CD45RA- memory CD8+ T cells from PBMCs. The TCR originated in a human donor with narcolepsy. CDR3 in amino acids: CASSPVEGSTDTQYF. CDR3 nucleotide sequence: TGTGCCAGCTCACCGGTTGAGGGGAGCACAGATACGCAGTATTTT.